The rows below give T cell receptor beta chains drawn from one sample of a study of blood T cell repertoires in COVID-19. Sequencing was performed with immunoSEQ multiplex PCR; in TCRdb, only in-frame clones are kept and a portion is missing. Here the sample spans some 240,000 clones, around 80% being singletons. The specimen sequenced was PBMCs or T cells enriched from blood (not recorded which). Receptor source: a man between 25 and 39 years old with acute COVID-19. Both conserved end residues are part of each CDR3.

j_call	v_call	cdr3_length	cdr3_aa
TRBJ2-1	TRBV6-5	14	CASSLGTSYNEQFF
TRBJ1-4	TRBV5-4	13	CASSGVGNEKLFF
TRBJ1-5	TRBV2	13	CASSERGFGPQHF
TRBJ2-5	TRBV7-2	15	CASSPLGSWQETQYF
TRBJ2-2	TRBV6-1	18	CASSEPISLVFGTGELFF
TRBJ2-2	TRBV6-2/TRBV6-3	16	CASSPLGLLNTGELFF
TRBJ1-1	TRBV6-5	16	CASSYTGTGYKPEAFF
TRBJ1-5	TRBV19	12	CASSISPQPQHF
TRBJ1-2	TRBV11-3	14	CASSARQDNYGYTF
TRBJ2-5	TRBV28	14	CASTSPRGQETQYF
TRBJ2-1	TRBV9	16	CASSTLWTSAYNEQFF
TRBJ1-1	TRBV5-5	17	CASSDLGRMRGGTEAFF
TRBJ1-6	TRBV21-1	16	CASSNGQDFYNSPLHF
TRBJ1-1	TRBV4-1	16	CASSQETGGRYTEAFF
TRBJ1-5	TRBV12-2	18	CASRLAPWTGICNQPQHF
TRBJ1-5	TRBV27	16	CASSYFPGTDHQPQHF